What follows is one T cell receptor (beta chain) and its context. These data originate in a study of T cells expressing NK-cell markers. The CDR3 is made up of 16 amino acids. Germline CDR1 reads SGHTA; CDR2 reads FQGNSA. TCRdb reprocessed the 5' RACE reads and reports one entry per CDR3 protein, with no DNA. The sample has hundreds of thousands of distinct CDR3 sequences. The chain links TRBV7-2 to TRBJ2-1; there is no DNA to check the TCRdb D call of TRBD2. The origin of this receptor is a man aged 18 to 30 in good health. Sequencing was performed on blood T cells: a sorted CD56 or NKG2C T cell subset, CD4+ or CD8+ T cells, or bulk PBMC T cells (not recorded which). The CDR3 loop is CASSLGVGGLYNEQFF.